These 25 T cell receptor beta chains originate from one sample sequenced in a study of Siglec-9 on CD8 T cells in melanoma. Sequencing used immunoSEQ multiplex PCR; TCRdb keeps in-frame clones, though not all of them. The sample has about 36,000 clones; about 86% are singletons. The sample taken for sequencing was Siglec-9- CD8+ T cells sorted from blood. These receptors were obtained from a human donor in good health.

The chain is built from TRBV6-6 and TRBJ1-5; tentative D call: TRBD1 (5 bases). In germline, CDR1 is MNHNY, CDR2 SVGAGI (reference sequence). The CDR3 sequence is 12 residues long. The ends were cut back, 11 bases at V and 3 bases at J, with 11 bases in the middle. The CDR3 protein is CAWGEVNQPQHF. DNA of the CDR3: TGTGCCTGGGGGGAGGTCAATCAGCCCCAGCATTTT.

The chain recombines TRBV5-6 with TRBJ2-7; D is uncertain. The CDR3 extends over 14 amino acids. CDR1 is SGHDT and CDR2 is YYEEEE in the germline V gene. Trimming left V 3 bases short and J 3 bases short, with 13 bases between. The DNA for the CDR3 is TGTGCCAGCAGCTCTGACCCGGACGGCTACGAGCAGTACTTC. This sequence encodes CASSSDPDGYEQYF.

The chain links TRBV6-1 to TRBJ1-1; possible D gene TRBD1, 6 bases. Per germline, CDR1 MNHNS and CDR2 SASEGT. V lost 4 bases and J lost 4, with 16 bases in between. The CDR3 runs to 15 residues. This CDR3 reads CASSVLGGGGTEAFF. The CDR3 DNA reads TGTGCCAGCAGTGTTCTCGGGGGCGGGGGCACTGAAGCTTTCTTT.

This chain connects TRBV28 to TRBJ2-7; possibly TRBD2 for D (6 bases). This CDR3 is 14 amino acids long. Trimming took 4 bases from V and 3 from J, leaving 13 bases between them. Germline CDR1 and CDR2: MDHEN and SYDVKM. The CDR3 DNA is TGTGCCAGCAGTTCCTCCCCTAGCGACTACGAGCAGTACTTC. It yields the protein CASSSSPSDYEQYF. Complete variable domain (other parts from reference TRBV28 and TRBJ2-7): DVKVTQSSRYLVKRTGEKVFLECVQDMDHENMFWYRQDPGLGLRLIYFSYDVKMKEKGDIPEGYSVSREKKERFSLILESASTNQTSMYLCASSSSPSDYEQYFGPGTRLTVT.

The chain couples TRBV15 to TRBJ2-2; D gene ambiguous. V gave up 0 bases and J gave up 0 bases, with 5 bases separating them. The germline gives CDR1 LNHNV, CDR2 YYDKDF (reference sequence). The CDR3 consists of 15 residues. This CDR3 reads CATSRENPNTGELFF. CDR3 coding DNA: TGTGCCACCAGCAGAGAGAACCCGAACACCGGGGAGCTGTTTTTT. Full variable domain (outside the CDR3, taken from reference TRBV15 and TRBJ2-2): DAMVIQNPRYQVTQFGKPVTLSCSQTLNHNVMYWYQQKSSQAPKLLFHYYDKDFNNEADTPDNFQSRRPNTSFCFLDIRSPGLGDTAMYLCATSRENPNTGELFFGEGSRLTVL.

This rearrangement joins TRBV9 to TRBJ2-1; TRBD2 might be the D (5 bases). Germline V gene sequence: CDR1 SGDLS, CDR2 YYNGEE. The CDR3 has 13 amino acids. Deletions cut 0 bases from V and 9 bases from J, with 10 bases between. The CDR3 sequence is CASSVEGGGEQFF. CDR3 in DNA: TGTGCCAGCAGCGTAGAAGGAGGAGGTGAGCAGTTCTTC.

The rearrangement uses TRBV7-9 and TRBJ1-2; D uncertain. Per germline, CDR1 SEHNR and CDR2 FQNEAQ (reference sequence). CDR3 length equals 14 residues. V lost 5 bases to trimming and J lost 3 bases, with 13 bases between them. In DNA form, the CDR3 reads TGTGCCAGCAGCCCGTGGACGTCGGACTATGGCTACACCTTC. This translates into CASSPWTSDYGYTF.

The CDR3 here is CATSRDRGPGYEQYF. In DNA, the CDR3 is TGTGCCACCAGCAGAGATCGGGGCCCGGGCTACGAGCAGTACTTC. The rearrangement links TRBV15 to TRBJ2-7; D possibly matches TRBD1 or TRBD2 (5 bases each). Per germline, CDR1 LNHNV and CDR2 YYDKDF (reference sequence). The CDR3 sequence is 15 residues long. V was shortened by 0 bases and J by 3 bases, with 12 bases between the two germline ends.

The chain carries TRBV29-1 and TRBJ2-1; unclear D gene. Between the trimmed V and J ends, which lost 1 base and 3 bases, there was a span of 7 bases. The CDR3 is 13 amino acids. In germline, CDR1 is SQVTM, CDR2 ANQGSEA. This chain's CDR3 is CSVEVLDYNEQFF. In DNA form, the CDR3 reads TGCAGCGTTGAAGTATTGGACTACAATGAGCAGTTCTTC.

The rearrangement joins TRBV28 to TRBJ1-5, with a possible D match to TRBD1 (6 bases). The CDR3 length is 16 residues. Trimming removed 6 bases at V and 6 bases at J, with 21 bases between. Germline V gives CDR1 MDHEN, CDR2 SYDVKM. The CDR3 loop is CASSVVSRGGVQPQHF. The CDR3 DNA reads TGTGCCAGCAGCGTCGTTAGCAGGGGAGGAGTTCAGCCCCAGCATTTT.

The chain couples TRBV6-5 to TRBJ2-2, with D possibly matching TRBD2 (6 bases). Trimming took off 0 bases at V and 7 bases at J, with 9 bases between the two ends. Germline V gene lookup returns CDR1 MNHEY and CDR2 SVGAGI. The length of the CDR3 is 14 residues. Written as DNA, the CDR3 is TGTGCCAGCAGTTACTCGGGACTCCACGGGGAGCTGTTTTTT. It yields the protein CASSYSGLHGELFF.

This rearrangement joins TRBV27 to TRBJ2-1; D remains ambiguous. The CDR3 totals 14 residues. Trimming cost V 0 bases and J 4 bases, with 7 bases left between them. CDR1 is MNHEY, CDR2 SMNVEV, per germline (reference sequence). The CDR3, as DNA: TGTGCCAGCAGTTTATCGATCCGGTACAATGAGCAGTTCTTC. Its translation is CASSLSIRYNEQFF.

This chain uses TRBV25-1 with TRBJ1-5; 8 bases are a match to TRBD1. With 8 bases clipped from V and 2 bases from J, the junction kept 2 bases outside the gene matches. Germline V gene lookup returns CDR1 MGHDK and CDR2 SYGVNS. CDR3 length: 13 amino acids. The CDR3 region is CASGQGGNQPQHF. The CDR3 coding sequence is TGTGCCAGCGGACAGGGCGGCAATCAGCCCCAGCATTTT.

The DNA of the CDR3 is TGTGCCAGCAGTGAATCGGGCGGGAGCACAGATACGCAGTATTTT. It specifies CASSESGGSTDTQYF. The chain joins TRBV2 to TRBJ2-3, with D possibly matching TRBD2 (5 bases). The V and J ends lost 2 bases and 0 bases respectively, with 9 bases between them. CDR1 is SNHLY, CDR2 FYNNEI, per germline. The CDR3 runs 15 residues.

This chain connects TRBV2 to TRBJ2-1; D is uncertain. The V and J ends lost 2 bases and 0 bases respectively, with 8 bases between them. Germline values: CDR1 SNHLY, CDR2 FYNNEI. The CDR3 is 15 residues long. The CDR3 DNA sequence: TGTGCCAGCAGTGAACACAGAATCTCCTACAATGAGCAGTTCTTC. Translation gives CASSEHRISYNEQFF.

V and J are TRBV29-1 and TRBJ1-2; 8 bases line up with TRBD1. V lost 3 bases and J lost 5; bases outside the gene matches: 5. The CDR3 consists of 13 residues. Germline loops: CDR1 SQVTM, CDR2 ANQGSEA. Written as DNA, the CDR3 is TGCAGCGTTGAGGGGGGACAGGTTTATGGCTACACCTTC. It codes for CSVEGGQVYGYTF. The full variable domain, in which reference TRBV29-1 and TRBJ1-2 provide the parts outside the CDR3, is SAVISQKPSRDICQRGTSLTIQCQVDSQVTMMFWYRQQPGQSLTLIATANQGSEATYESGFVIDKFPISRPNLTFSTLTVSNMSPEDSSIYLCSVEGGQVYGYTFGSGTRLTVV.

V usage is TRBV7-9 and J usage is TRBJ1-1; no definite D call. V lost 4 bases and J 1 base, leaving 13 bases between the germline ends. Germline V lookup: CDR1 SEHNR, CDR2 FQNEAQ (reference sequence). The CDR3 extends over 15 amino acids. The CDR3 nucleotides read TGTGCCAGCAGCTCCATGGAGGGCGGGAACACTGAAGCTTTCTTT. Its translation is CASSSMEGGNTEAFF. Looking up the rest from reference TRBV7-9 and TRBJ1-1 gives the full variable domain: DTGVSQNPRHKITKRGQNVTFRCDPISEHNRLYWYRQTLGQGPEFLTYFQNEAQLEKSRLLSDRFSAERPKGSFSTLEIQRTEQGDSAMYLCASSSMEGGNTEAFFGQGTRLTVV.

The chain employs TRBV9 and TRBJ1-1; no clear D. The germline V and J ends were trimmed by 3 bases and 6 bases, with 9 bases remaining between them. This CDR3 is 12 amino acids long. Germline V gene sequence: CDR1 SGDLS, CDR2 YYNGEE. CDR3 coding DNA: TGTGCCAGCAGCGGGGTTGAAGCTGAAGCTTTCTTT. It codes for CASSGVEAEAFF.

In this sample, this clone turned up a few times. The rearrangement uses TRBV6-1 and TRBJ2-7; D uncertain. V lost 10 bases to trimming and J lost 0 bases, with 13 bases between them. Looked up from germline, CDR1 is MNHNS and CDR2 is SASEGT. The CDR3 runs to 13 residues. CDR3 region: CAITPSLSYEQYF. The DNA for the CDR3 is TGTGCCATTACGCCTTCCCTCTCCTACGAGCAGTACTTC.

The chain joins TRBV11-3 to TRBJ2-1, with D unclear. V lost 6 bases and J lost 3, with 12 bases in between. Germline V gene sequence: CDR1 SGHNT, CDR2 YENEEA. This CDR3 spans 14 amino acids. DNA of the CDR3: TGTGCCAGCAGGAAACGGCCAGGCTACAATGAGCAGTTCTTC. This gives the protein CASRKRPGYNEQFF.

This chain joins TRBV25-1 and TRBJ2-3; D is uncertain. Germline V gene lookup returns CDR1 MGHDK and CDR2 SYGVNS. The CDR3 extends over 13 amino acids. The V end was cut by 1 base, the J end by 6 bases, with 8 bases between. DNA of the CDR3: TGTGCCAGCAGTGAATCCTCTTCGGATACGCAGTATTTT. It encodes CASSESSSDTQYF.

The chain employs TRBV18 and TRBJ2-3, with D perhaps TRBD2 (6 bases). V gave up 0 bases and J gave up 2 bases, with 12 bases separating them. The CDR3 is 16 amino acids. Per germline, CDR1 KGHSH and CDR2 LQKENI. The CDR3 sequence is CASSPPVAENTDTQYF. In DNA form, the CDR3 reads TGTGCCAGCTCACCACCTGTAGCGGAAAACACAGATACGCAGTATTTT.

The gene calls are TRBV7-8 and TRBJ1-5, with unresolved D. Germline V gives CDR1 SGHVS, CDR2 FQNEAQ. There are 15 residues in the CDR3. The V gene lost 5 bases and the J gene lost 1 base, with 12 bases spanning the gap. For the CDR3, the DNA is TGTGCCAGCAGCCCCGGACGGCAGAGCAATCAGCCCCAGCATTTT. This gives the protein CASSPGRQSNQPQHF. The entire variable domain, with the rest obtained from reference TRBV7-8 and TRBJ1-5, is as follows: GAGVSQSPRYKVAKRGQDVALRCDPISGHVSLFWYQQALGQGPEFLTYFQNEAQLDKSGLPSDRFFAERPEGSVSTLKIQRTQQEDSAVYLCASSPGRQSNQPQHFGDGTRLSIL.

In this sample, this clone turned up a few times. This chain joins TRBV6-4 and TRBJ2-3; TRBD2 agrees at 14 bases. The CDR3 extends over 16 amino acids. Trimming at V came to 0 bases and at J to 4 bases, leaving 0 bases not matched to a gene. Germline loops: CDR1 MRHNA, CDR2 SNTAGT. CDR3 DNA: TGTGCCAGCAGTGACTCGACTAGCGGGGGGGCAGATACGCAGTATTTT. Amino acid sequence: CASSDSTSGGADTQYF.

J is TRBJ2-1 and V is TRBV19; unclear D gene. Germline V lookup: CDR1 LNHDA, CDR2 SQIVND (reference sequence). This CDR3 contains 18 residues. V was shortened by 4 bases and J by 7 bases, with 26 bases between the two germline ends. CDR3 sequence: CASSTRGFDSSDENEQFF. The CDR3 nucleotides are TGTGCCAGTAGTACCCGCGGATTCGACTCGTCGGACGAGAATGAGCAGTTCTTC.